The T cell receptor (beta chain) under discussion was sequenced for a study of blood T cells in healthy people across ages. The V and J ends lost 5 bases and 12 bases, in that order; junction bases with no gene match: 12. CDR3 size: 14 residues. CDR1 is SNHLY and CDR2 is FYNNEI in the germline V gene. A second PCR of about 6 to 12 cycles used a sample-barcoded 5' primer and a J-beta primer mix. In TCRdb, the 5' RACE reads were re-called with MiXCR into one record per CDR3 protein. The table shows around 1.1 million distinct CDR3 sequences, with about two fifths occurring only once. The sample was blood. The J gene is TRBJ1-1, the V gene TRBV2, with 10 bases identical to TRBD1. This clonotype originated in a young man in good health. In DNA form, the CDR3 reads TGTGCCAGCAGTTTTTCCGGGACAGGGGCAGAGTCTTTCTTT. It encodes CASSFSGTGAESFF.